These T cell receptor beta chains were read from a single sample in a study of CD8+ T cells in alopecia areata. Produced via immunoSEQ multiplex PCR; TCRdb's table is partial and in-frame only. Altogether some 150,000 clones are present, less than 65% being singletons, with the ten largest covering roughly 21%. The material sequenced was CD8+ T cells sorted from blood, taken at week 0. These TCRs come from a human donor with alopecia areata. Both conserved end residues are part of each CDR3. The order of the fields is J gene, clone size, D gene, V gene, CDR3 DNA, CDR3 protein. D genes are given only for firm matches. Rows give clone size only sometimes, using once, few, many, or a class for an expanded clone.

TRBJ1-2,once,.,TRBV27,TGTGCCAGCAGTCTTACAAGGGGAGGGGACTATGGCTACACCTTC,CASSLTRGGDYGYTF
TRBJ2-2,.,.,TRBV7-2,TGTGCCAGCAGCTTGTGGGAGGGGGAGCTGTTTTTT,CASSLWEGELFF
TRBJ2-6,.,.,TRBV6-6,TGTGCCAGCTTTACCGATGCGGGGCCGAACGTCCTGACTTTC,CASFTDAGPNVLTF
TRBJ1-1,.,TRBD1,TRBV9,TGTGCCAGCAGCGTAGAGGGACAGGTGAACACTGAAGCTTTCTTT,CASSVEGQVNTEAFF
TRBJ1-1,.,.,TRBV5-6,TGTGCCAGCAGCTTGCAGGGGCCAGCTTTCTTT,CASSLQGPAFF
TRBJ1-4,.,.,TRBV7-9,TGTGCCAGCAGCTTACAGGTCCCGGGTGAAAAACTGTTTTTT,CASSLQVPGEKLFF
TRBJ2-2,.,TRBD1,TRBV30,TGTGCCTGCCCGCTCCGGACAGGGGCCCCAATTATGAACACCGGGGAGCTGTTTTTT,CACPLRTGAPIMNTGELFF
TRBJ2-7,few,.,TRBV29-1,TGCAGCGCCCTGCCGGGGGCTGGCACCTACGAGCAGTACTTC,CSALPGAGTYEQYF
TRBJ2-5,.,.,TRBV5-1,TGCGCCAGCAGCTCCATGAGGGGACAAGAGACCCAGTACTTC,CASSSMRGQETQYF
TRBJ1-1,.,.,TRBV4-3,TGCGCCAGCAGCCAAAGACGGGGGGCAGGAACTGAAGCTTTCTTT,CASSQRRGAGTEAFF
TRBJ1-2,.,TRBD1,TRBV4-3,TGCGCCAGCAGCCCGGGACAGGGAAACTATGGCTACACCTTC,CASSPGQGNYGYTF
TRBJ2-5,.,.,TRBV11-2,TGTGCCAGCAGCCCCCACGATCGGGTCTTGGAGACCCAGTACTTC,CASSPHDRVLETQYF
TRBJ2-6,.,.,TRBV11-2,TGTGCCAGCAGCCCTCCTAGCTCTGGGGCCAACGTCCTGACTTTC,CASSPPSSGANVLTF
TRBJ2-7,.,TRBD1,TRBV18,TGTGCCAGCTCAGCCGGGACAGGGGCATACGAGCAGTACTTC,CASSAGTGAYEQYF
TRBJ2-2,.,.,TRBV6-1,TGTGCCAGCAGTGAGCGGTCGAGTGGGGAGAACACCGGGGAGCTGTTTTTT,CASSERSSGENTGELFF
TRBJ2-7,.,.,TRBV7-6,TGTGCCAGCAGCCAGGGGGGCCTTTTCGAGCAGTACTTC,CASSQGGLFEQYF
TRBJ1-4,medium-sized,TRBD1,TRBV15,TGTGCCACCAGCCCTACAGGGGTTGATAATGAAAAACTGTTTTTT,CATSPTGVDNEKLFF
TRBJ2-7,few,TRBD2,TRBV2,TGTGCCAGCAACACCGGGACTAGCGTCGGGTCCCGCGAGCAGTACTTC,CASNTGTSVGSREQYF
TRBJ2-1,.,TRBD2,TRBV5-1,TGCGCCAGCAGCCAGACTAGCGGGGGGGCCCATGAGCAGTTCTTC,CASSQTSGGAHEQFF
TRBJ1-2,.,TRBD1,TRBV9,TGTGCCAGCAGCCCAGGGACAGGACGTGGCTACACCTTC,CASSPGTGRGYTF
TRBJ2-1,few,TRBD1,TRBV6-4,TGTGCCAGCAGTTTACAGGGGACCTTCAATGAGCAGTTCTTC,CASSLQGTFNEQFF
TRBJ2-7,.,.,TRBV9,TGTGCCAGCAGCCCGACACCAGGGGACTACGAGCAGTACTTC,CASSPTPGDYEQYF
TRBJ1-1,.,TRBD1,TRBV27,TGTGCCAGCAGTTTTTACAGGGGCGACACTGAAGCTTTCTTT,CASSFYRGDTEAFF
TRBJ2-7,.,.,TRBV29-1,TGCAGCGTTGAAGGCCTATCTACCTACGAGCAGTACTTC,CSVEGLSTYEQYF
TRBJ1-2,.,TRBD1,TRBV6-6,TGTGCCAGCAGTTGGGACAGGGGCGAAGATGGCTACACCTTC,CASSWDRGEDGYTF
TRBJ2-7,.,.,TRBV5-1,TGCGCCAGCAGCTCCGCCTCGAACTACGAGCAGTACTTC,CASSSASNYEQYF
TRBJ2-5,few,.,TRBV29-1,TGCAGCGTTGAAGAGCTGAATGGGGAGACCCAGTACTTC,CSVEELNGETQYF
TRBJ2-1,.,.,TRBV2,TGTGCCAGCAGTGAGGGAGGAGCAGCAAATGAGCAGTTCTTC,CASSEGGAANEQFF
TRBJ2-1,few,TRBD1,TRBV2,TGTGCCAGCAGCAACGGACAGGGATCCGATGAGCAGTTCTTC,CASSNGQGSDEQFF
TRBJ1-1,.,TRBD1,TRBV19,TGTGCCAGTAACGCAGGGGGCCCTGAAGCTTTCTTT,CASNAGGPEAFF
TRBJ2-3,.,.,TRBV5-1,TGCGCCAGCAGCTTGGCCTCGGGGTTAGATACGCAGTATTTT,CASSLASGLDTQYF
TRBJ1-1,few,.,TRBV27,TGTGCCAGCAGTTTATCGGTGTTGGAGACGGCTTTCTTT,CASSLSVLETAFF
TRBJ2-2,.,TRBD2,TRBV12-5,TGTGCTAGTGGTTTGGTACCGACAGGGGGACTAGCGGCGCTCGGTGGCACCGGGGAGCTGTTTTTT,CASGLVPTGGLAALGGTGELFF
TRBJ2-4,.,.,TRBV13,TGTGCCAGCAGTGTGGCAGTGGATGGAGCCAAAAACATTCAGTACTTC,CASSVAVDGAKNIQYF
TRBJ2-3,.,.,TRBV7-8,TGTGCCAGCAGCTTAAGGGCGGGGGCGATCACAGATACGCAGTATTTT,CASSLRAGAITDTQYF
TRBJ1-2,.,TRBD1,TRBV27,TGTGCCAGCAGTTTATCGGCCCGACAGGGGACGGGCTACACCTTC,CASSLSARQGTGYTF
TRBJ1-3,.,.,TRBV30,TGTGCCTGGAACCACCTCTGGACGGAGGGCTCTGGAAACACCATATATTTT,CAWNHLWTEGSGNTIYF
TRBJ1-2,.,.,TRBV5-5,TGTGCCAGCAGCTCCGACTATGGCTACACCTTC,CASSSDYGYTF
TRBJ1-2,large,.,TRBV19,TGTGCCAGTAGTATGAGGCGACAGGACTATGGCTACACCTTC,CASSMRRQDYGYTF
TRBJ2-2,.,.,TRBV30,TGTGCCTGGAGTGTACGGCTCGCCGGGGAGCTGTTTTTT,CAWSVRLAGELFF
TRBJ1-1,few,.,TRBV27,TGTGCCAGCAGTGGGGAGGGAGCTGAAGCTTTCTTT,CASSGEGAEAFF
TRBJ1-2,few,.,TRBV15,TGTGCCACCAGCAGATATATTGGGGAAGCTGACGGCTACACCTTC,CATSRYIGEADGYTF
TRBJ2-3,.,TRBD1,TRBV9,TGTGCCAGCAGGGGACAGGGGTGGGATACGCAGTATTTT,CASRGQGWDTQYF